This T cell receptor beta chain was sequenced in a study of graft-versus-host responses after intestinal transplantation. About the research overall: The whole recipient group had anti-thymocyte globulin induction followed by tacrolimus and steroids for around three years.

The assay was immunoSEQ multiplex PCR, and TCRdb's table has in-frame clones only and misses some. The table lists around 130,000 clones, around nine tenths of them singletons, with over 0.15% in the top ten. As concerns this clone: Its specificity is not known.

There are 15 residues in the CDR3. V was clipped by 1 base and J by 4 bases, with 14 bases between them. Germline V gives CDR1 SEHNR, CDR2 FQNEAQ (reference sequence). Findings of the study overall: Association was observed between peak circulating GvH clone levels and early post-transplant HvG declines. The marrow of recipients harbored GvH clones, and ileum or blood showed some of them first.

This sample comprised unstimulated CD4+ T cells sorted from spleen or lymph node cells, obtained before intestinal transplant. The chain recombines TRBV7-9 with TRBJ2-7, with a tentative D call TRBD1 (5 bases). This TCR was sampled from a human donor who received an intestinal transplant. CDR3 residues: CASSLGLGRGYEQYF. DNA for the CDR3: TGTGCCAGCAGCTTAGGTCTGGGTAGGGGTTACGAGCAGTACTTC. The complete variable domain, with remaining parts taken from reference TRBV7-9 and TRBJ2-7, reads DTGVSQNPRHKITKRGQNVTFRCDPISEHNRLYWYRQTLGQGPEFLTYFQNEAQLEKSRLLSDRFSAERPKGSFSTLEIQRTEQGDSAMYLCASSLGLGRGYEQYFGPGTRLTVT.